The 6 T cell receptor beta chains below were found in one sample sequenced in a study of T cells in Graves' hyperthyroidism and ophthalmopathy. It was RNA transcripts that yielded the amplified TCR beta CDR3 regions. When the TCR CDR3 underwent first-round RT-PCR, the HTBI primer set was used. TCRdb ran MiXCR on the multiplex PCR reads and lists one entry per CDR3 protein. Altogether more than 300,000 distinct CDR3 sequences are present, over 11% being singletons, with the ten largest covering just under 25%. Material for sequencing was blood. The receptors shown here come from a young woman with Graves' hyperthyroidism.

The chain couples TRBV28 to TRBJ2-1; D unclear. The CDR3 contains 12 residues. Trimming took 0 bases from V and 9 from J, leaving 6 bases between them. From germline, CDR1 is MDHEN and CDR2 SYDVKM. CDR3 in DNA: TGTGCCAGCAGTTTATGGCGTCCTGAGCAGTTCTTC. It yields the protein CASSLWRPEQFF.

This clonotype was observed at least ten times. This chain connects TRBV3-1 to TRBJ2-1; 10 bases are shared with TRBD2. The CDR3 length is 15 residues. Germline assignment: CDR1 LGHDT and CDR2 YNNKEL (reference sequence). Trimming cost V 0 bases and J 6 bases; bases outside gene matches: 2. CDR3 coding DNA: TGTGCCAGCAGCCAAGACCTAGCGGGAGTCAATGAGCAGTTCTTC. It translates to CASSQDLAGVNEQFF.

There are a few counts of this clonotype. The V gene is TRBV19, the J gene TRBJ2-1, with D possibly TRBD2 on 5 matching bases. V was trimmed by 7 bases and J by 10 bases, leaving 14 bases between them. CDR1 and CDR2 (germline): LNHDA, SQIVND (reference sequence). The length of the CDR3 is 12 residues. The CDR3 DNA is TGTGCCAGTACTCTAAGCGGCAGAGAGCAGTTCTTC. Amino acid sequence: CASTLSGREQFF.

This sequence joins TRBV7-9 and TRBJ1-1; D might be TRBD1 (5 bases). V lost 6 bases, J lost 1 base, and 18 bases lay in between. The CDR3 is 16 residues long. CDR1 SEHNR and CDR2 FQNEAQ come from the germline V gene (reference sequence). CDR3 DNA sequence: TGTGCCAGCAGGCATCCCCCAGGGCCTCAGAACACTGAAGCTTTCTTT. Translating gives CASRHPPGPQNTEAFF.

The chain employs TRBV27 and TRBJ2-7; 11 nucleotides line up with TRBD2. The ends lost 6 bases at V and 7 bases at J; junction bases unmatched: 8. Germline CDR1 MNHEY, CDR2 SMNVEV (reference sequence). The CDR3 contains 14 residues. Here the CDR3 DNA reads TGTGCCAGCAGCACTAGCGGGAGCTTGAGTGAGCAGTACTTC. This sequence encodes CASSTSGSLSEQYF.

This clonotype was found many times. The chain combines TRBV19 with TRBJ2-5; D is unclear. Deletions cut 11 bases from V and 5 bases from J, with 9 bases between. CDR1 is LNHDA and CDR2 is SQIVND in the germline V gene (reference sequence). The CDR3 runs 10 residues. The CDR3 reads CAAGRETQYF. The CDR3 coding sequence is TGTGCCGCCGGCCGGGAGACCCAGTACTTC.